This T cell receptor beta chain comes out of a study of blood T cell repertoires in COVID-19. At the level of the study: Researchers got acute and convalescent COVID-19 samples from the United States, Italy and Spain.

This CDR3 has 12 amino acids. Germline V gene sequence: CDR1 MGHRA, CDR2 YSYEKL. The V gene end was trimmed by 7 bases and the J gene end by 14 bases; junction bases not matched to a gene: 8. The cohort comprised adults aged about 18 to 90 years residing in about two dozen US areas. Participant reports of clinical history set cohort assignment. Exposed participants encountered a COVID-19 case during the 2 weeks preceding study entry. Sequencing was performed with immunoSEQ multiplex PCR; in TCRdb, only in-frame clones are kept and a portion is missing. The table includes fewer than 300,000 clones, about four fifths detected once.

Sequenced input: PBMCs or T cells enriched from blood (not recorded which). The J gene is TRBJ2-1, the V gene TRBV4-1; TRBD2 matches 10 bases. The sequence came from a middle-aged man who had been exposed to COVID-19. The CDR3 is CASISAGGLKFF. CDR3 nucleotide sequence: TGCGCCAGCATCTCAGCGGGAGGGTTGAAGTTCTTC.